This T cell receptor (beta chain) was found in a study of technical replicates of blood from several donors. Assay: immunoSEQ multiplex PCR; the TCRdb copy retains only in-frame clones and omits some. The data contain approximately 70,000 clones, 92% of them singletons. Trimming at V came to 5 bases and at J to 4 bases, leaving 4 bases not matched to a gene. Germline CDR1 and CDR2: MNHEY and SMNVEV (reference sequence). The CDR3 length is 15 residues. The sequenced sample was T cells isolated from PBMCs. The TCR comes from a human donor in good health. The chain is built from TRBV27 and TRBJ2-1; 11 bases align to TRBD1. The CDR3 DNA is TGTGCCAGCAGTCCGGGACAGGGGGATTACAATGAGCAGTTCTTC. Translation gives CASSPGQGDYNEQFF.